These 14 T cell receptor beta chains were sequenced from one sample in a study of shared T cell receptors in the human thymus. Sequencing was performed with immunoSEQ multiplex PCR; in TCRdb, only in-frame clones are kept and a portion is missing. The repertoire holds 700,000 or so clones, approximately 83% seen once, with more than 0.01% in the top ten. These same records also appear under a second study, on human thymus T cells.

Sequenced: thymocytes. These receptors originate from a girl in the first two years of life with a congenital heart defect.

This sequence joins TRBV28 and TRBJ1-5, with 7 bases aligning to TRBD1. This CDR3 comprises 13 residues. Germline V gene data show CDR1 as MDHEN and CDR2 as SYDVKM. Trimming at V came to 9 bases and at J to 6 bases, leaving 8 bases not matched to a gene. In DNA, the CDR3 is TGTGCCAGTACCGTAGGGACAGTTCAGCCCCAGCATTTT. As protein: CASTVGTVQPQHF.

The gene calls are TRBV30 and TRBJ2-3; D may be TRBD1 (5 bases). Trimming removed 2 bases from V and 0 bases from J, with 15 bases in between. The length of the CDR3 is 16 residues. Germline CDR1 and CDR2: GTSNPN and SVGIG (reference sequence). CDR3 DNA sequence: TGTGCCTGGAGTCCCGAGACAGCTTCTAGCACAGATACGCAGTATTTT. Translating gives CAWSPETASSTDTQYF. The complete variable domain, with remaining parts taken from reference TRBV30 and TRBJ2-3, reads SQTIHQWPATLVQPVGSPLSLECTVEGTSNPNLYWYRQAAGRGLQLLFYSVGIGQISSEVPQNLSASRPQDRQFILSSKKLLLSDSGFYLCAWSPETASSTDTQYFGPGTRLTVL.

The chain has TRBV6-6 and TRBJ1-6, with 8 bases fitting TRBD1. The CDR3 has 16 residues. CDR1 and CDR2 from the germline V gene are MNHNY and SVGAGI (reference sequence). The ends lost 5 bases at V and 6 bases at J; junction bases unmatched: 9. The CDR3 region is CASSRIRDRINSPLHF. In nucleotides, the CDR3 is TGTGCCAGCAGTCGAATCCGGGACAGGATTAATTCACCCCTCCACTTT.

The rearrangement joins TRBV9 to TRBJ2-6; D remains unclear. The CDR3 sequence is 13 residues long. Trimming took off 3 bases at V and 2 bases at J, with 3 bases between the two ends. Germline V gene lookup returns CDR1 SGDLS and CDR2 YYNGEE. The chain's CDR3 is CASSGAGANVLTF. CDR3 DNA: TGTGCCAGCAGCGGAGCTGGGGCCAACGTCCTGACTTTC.

The chain recombines TRBV10-1 with TRBJ1-5, with 8 positions matching TRBD1. CDR1 is WNHNN, CDR2 SYGVQD, per germline (reference sequence). The J segment lost 7 bases and the V segment lost 3 bases, leaving 8 bases of the junction unmatched. This CDR3 contains 15 residues. DNA for the CDR3: TGCGCCAGCAGTGAACGACAGGGGCGAAAACAGCCCCAGCATTTT. Encoded protein: CASSERQGRKQPQHF.

The chain has TRBV4-1 and TRBJ1-2, with 9 positions matching TRBD1. CDR1 and CDR2 (germline): MGHRA, YSYEKL. The CDR3 covers 14 residues. The trim removed 2 bases at V and 6 bases at J, leaving 4 bases unmatched. Here the CDR3 DNA reads TGCGCCAGCAGCCAAACACAGGGGGCGGATGGCTACACCTTC. It specifies CASSQTQGADGYTF.

This chain joins TRBV10-1 and TRBJ2-1, with 7 bases identical to TRBD1. The CDR3 is 13 residues long. Germline V gene sequence: CDR1 WNHNN, CDR2 SYGVQD (reference sequence). Trimming took 8 bases from V and 5 from J; bases not matched to a gene: 6. The CDR3: CASATGPNNEQFF. In nucleotides, the CDR3 is TGCGCCAGCGCGACAGGGCCCAACAATGAGCAGTTCTTC.

The chain joins TRBV27 to TRBJ2-5, with 9 bases matching TRBD1. The tail of the sequence fits TRBJ2-7 better, so the J call may be wrong. Germline loops: CDR1 MNHEY, CDR2 SMNVEV (reference sequence). This CDR3 comprises 15 residues. CDR3 residues: CASSTEGQGPYEQYF. CDR3 DNA sequence: TGTGCCAGCAGTACTGAGGGACAGGGTCCCTACGAGCAGTACTTC.

This rearrangement joins TRBV23-1 to TRBJ1-2; 7 positions agree with TRBD1. TRBV23-1 is an open reading frame, and its role is uncertain. The CDR3 length is 15 residues. V shed 1 base and J 4 bases; nucleotides not matched to a gene: 6. CDR3 DNA: TGCGCCAGCAGTCAATTGGGTGGGACAGCCTATGGCTACACCTTC. Encoded protein: CASSQLGGTAYGYTF.

The V and J genes are TRBV29-1 and TRBJ2-2; weak D call: TRBD1 (6 bases). The CDR3 loop spans 14 amino acids. Germline assignment: CDR1 SQVTM and CDR2 ANQGSEA. Trimming took off 6 bases at V and 0 bases at J, with 11 bases between the two ends. CDR3 sequence reads: CSVRTESNTGELFF. The CDR3 DNA reads as TGCAGCGTCCGGACAGAGTCGAACACCGGGGAGCTGTTTTTT.

Points on this clone: Other nucleotide sequences from this sample produce the same CDR3. The genes are TRBV28 and TRBJ2-5; tentatively, D is TRBD1 (5 bases). The CDR3 totals 12 residues. Germline loops: CDR1 MDHEN, CDR2 SYDVKM. Trimming removed 3 bases at V and 4 bases at J, with 6 bases between. CDR3 DNA sequence: TGTGCCAGCAGTTTTAGGGGAGAGACCCAGTACTTC. It encodes CASSFRGETQYF.

This chain uses TRBV5-1 with TRBJ2-3; 7 bases match TRBD1. Germline CDR1 reads SGHRS; CDR2 reads YFSETQ. V gave up 3 bases and J gave up 0 bases; unmatched junction bases: 13. The CDR3 has 18 residues. The CDR3 sequence is CASSWGPGQPGSTDTQYF. The CDR3, as DNA: TGCGCCAGCAGCTGGGGGCCGGGACAGCCGGGAAGCACAGATACGCAGTATTTT.

V and J are TRBV5-6 and TRBJ2-5, with 11 bases identical to TRBD2. After removal of 3 bases from V and 5 bases from J, the junction contained 6 bases not matched to a gene. The CDR3 is 15 residues long. Germline V gene data show CDR1 as SGHDT and CDR2 as YYEEEE. The CDR3 coding sequence is TGTGCCAGCAGCTCTCTAGCGGGGGGTTGGGAGACCCAGTACTTC. Translating gives CASSSLAGGWETQYF.

The chain joins TRBV6-6 to TRBJ2-3; a weak D match, TRBD1 (5 bases). The CDR3 runs 14 residues. V lost 6 bases to trimming and J lost 4 bases, with 14 bases between them. Germline loops: CDR1 MNHNY, CDR2 SVGAGI (reference sequence). For the CDR3, the DNA is TGTGCCAGCAGCCCGGACCTAGGGGCAGATACGCAGTATTTT. Amino acid sequence: CASSPDLGADTQYF.